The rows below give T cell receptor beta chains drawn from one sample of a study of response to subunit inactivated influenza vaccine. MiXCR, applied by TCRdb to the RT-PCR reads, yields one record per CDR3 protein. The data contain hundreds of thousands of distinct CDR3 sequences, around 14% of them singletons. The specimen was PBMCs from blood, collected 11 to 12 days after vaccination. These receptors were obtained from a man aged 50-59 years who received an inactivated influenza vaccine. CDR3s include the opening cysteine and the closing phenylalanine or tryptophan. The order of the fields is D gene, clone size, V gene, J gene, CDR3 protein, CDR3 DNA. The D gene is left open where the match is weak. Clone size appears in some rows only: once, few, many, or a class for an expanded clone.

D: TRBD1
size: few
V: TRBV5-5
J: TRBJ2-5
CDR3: CASSLGDRAETQYF
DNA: TGTGCCAGCAGCTTGGGGGACAGGGCTGAGACCCAGTACTTC

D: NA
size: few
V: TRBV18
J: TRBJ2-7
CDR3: CATSGFSYEQYF
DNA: TGTGCTACGTCGGGGTTTAGTTACGAGCAGTACTTC

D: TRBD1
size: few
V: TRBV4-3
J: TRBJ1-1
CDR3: CASSQVTGRNEAFF
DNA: TGCGCCAGCAGCCAAGTGACAGGGCGAAATGAAGCTTTCTTT

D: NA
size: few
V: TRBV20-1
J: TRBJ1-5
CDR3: CSATGILGGAGNQPQHF
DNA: TGCAGTGCTACGGGGATATTAGGGGGGGCTGGCAATCAGCCCCAGCATTTT

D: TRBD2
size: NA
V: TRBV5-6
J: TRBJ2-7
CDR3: CASSLRLAGGFREQYF
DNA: TGTGCCAGCAGCTTGCGACTAGCGGGAGGTTTTCGTGAGCAGTACTTC

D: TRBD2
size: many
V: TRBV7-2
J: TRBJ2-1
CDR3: CASSLDGRNEQFF
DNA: TGTGCCAGCAGCTTAGACGGGAGGAATGAGCAGTTCTTC

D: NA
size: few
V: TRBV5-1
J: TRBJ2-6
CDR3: CASSLVAGSGANVLTF
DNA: TGCGCCAGCAGCTTGGTGGCGGGCTCTGGGGCCAACGTCCTGACTTTC

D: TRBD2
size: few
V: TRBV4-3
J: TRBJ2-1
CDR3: CASSHAIGTSGGTVQSEQFF
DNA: TGCGCCAGCAGCCATGCCATCGGGACTAGCGGGGGGACAGTTCAGAGTGAGCAGTTCTTC

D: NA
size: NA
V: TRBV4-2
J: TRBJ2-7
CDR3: CASSQEEGVQYF
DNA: TGTGCCAGCAGCCAAGAGGAGGGTGTGCAGTACTTC

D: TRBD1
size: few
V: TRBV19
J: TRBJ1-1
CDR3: CASSIAGQGIMNTEAFF
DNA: TGTGCCAGTAGTATTGCGGGACAGGGCATTATGAACACTGAAGCTTTCTTT

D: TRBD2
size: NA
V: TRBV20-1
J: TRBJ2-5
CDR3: CSARPGLVSQETQYF
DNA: TGCAGTGCTAGGCCCGGACTAGTAAGCCAAGAGACCCAGTACTTC

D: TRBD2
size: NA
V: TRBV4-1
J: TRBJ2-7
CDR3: CASSQTSGGGYEQYF
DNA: TGCGCCAGCAGCCAAACTAGCGGGGGGGGTTACGAGCAGTACTTC

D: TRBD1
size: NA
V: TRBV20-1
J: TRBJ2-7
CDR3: CSARNRGSYEQYF
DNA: TGCAGTGCTAGGAACAGGGGATCCTACGAGCAGTACTTC

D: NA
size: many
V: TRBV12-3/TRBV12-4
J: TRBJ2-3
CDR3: CASSLLGGTDTQYF
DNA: TGTGCCAGCAGCCTTCTTGGAGGCACAGATACGCAGTATTTT

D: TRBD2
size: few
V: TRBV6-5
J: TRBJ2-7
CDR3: CASLGSSGVLYF
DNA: TGTGCCAGCCTTGGTTCTAGCGGGGTGCTGTACTTC

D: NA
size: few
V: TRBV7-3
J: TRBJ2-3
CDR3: CASSFFGGVGTDTQYF
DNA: TGTGCCAGCAGCTTCTTCGGGGGAGTAGGCACAGATACGCAGTATTTT

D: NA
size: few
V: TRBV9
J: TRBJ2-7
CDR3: CASSRDPSSYEQYF
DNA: TGTGCCAGCAGCCGGGACCCGAGCTCCTACGAGCAGTACTTC

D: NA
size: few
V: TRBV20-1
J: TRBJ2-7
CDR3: CSARVPPRGYEQYF
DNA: TGCAGTGCTAGAGTCCCGCCACGCGGCTACGAGCAGTACTTC

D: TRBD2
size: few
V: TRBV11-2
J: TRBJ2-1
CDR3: CASSSRGGTSGRAVYIEQFF
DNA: TGTGCCAGCAGCTCCCGAGGGGGGACTAGCGGGAGGGCCGTCTACATTGAGCAGTTCTTC

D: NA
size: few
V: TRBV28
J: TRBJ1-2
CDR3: CASNLGQYNYGYTF
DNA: TGTGCCAGCAACCTAGGACAGTACAACTATGGCTACACCTTC

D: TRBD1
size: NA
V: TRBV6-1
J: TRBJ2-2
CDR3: CASSARTGVDGELFF
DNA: TGTGCCAGCAGTGCAAGGACAGGGGTTGACGGGGAGCTGTTTTTT

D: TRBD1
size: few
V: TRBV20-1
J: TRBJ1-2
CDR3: CSASLTGTGGYTF
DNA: TGCAGTGCTAGCCTGACAGGGACGGGCGGCTACACCTTC

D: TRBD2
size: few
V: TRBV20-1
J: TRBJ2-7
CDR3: CSARRRGGLYEQYF
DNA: TGCAGTGCTCGAAGACGGGGGGGCCTGTACGAGCAGTACTTC

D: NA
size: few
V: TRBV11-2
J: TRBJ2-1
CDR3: CASSLDTFGEQFF
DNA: TGTGCCAGCAGCTTAGACACTTTCGGAGAGCAGTTCTTC

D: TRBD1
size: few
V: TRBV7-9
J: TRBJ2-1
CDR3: CASSTGTGLNYEQFF
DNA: TGTGCCAGCAGCACCGGGACAGGGCTCAATTACGAGCAGTTCTTC

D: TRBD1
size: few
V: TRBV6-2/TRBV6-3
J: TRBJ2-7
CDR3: CASSYSGQASYEQYF
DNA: TGTGCCAGCAGTTATTCCGGACAGGCGTCCTACGAGCAGTACTTC